Presented here are 30 T cell receptor beta chains from one specimen sequenced in a study of T cell changes during pregnancy in multiple sclerosis. Profiling relied on immunoSEQ multiplex PCR, and the TCRdb table lists in-frame clones only, not all of them. This table holds tens of thousands of clones, around 92% found once. The input for sequencing was CD4+ T cells from peripheral blood mononuclear cells, taken in the second trimester of pregnancy. The source is a female donor in good health, enrolled as a control in a pregnancy study.

V and J are TRBV2 and TRBJ1-6; D possibly corresponds to TRBD1 (5 bases). The CDR3 length is 14 residues. Germline V CDR1 and CDR2: SNHLY, FYNNEI. Trimming removed 1 base from V and 5 bases from J, with 6 bases in between. The CDR3 loop is CASSEGQNNSPLHF. The CDR3, as DNA: TGTGCCAGCAGTGAAGGACAGAATAATTCACCCCTCCACTTT.

This clone has just one count. One end of the junction fails to match germline, which may point to a read error. This rearrangement joins TRBV5-1 to TRBJ2-1, with D unresolved. CDR1 is SGHRS and CDR2 is YFSETQ in the germline V gene. CDR3 length: 13 residues. In DNA, the CDR3 is TGCGCCAGCAGCTTGGGCTATAGTGACAATTATCTCTTC. It specifies CASSLGYSDNYLF.

The genes are TRBV27 and TRBJ2-1; D remains ambiguous. The CDR3 consists of 17 residues. Looked up from germline, CDR1 is MNHEY and CDR2 is SMNVEV (reference sequence). Trimming stripped 6 bases from V and 3 bases from J, with 21 bases between. CDR3 nucleotide sequence: TGTGCCAGCAGGGTTCATTGGGTAGAGGATTACTACAATGAGCAGTTCTTC. This codes for CASRVHWVEDYYNEQFF.

The J gene is TRBJ1-5, the V gene TRBV19, with 7 bases fitting TRBD1. The CDR3 is 13 residues long. CDR1 and CDR2 from the germline V gene are LNHDA and SQIVND (reference sequence). Losses at the gene ends were 9 bases for V and 7 bases for J; bases not matched to a gene: 9. DNA of the CDR3: TGTGCCAGCAGGACAGGTCCAAGGCAGCCCCAGCATTTT. Its protein is CASRTGPRQPQHF.

The chain carries TRBV5-6 and TRBJ2-3; possible D gene TRBD2, 6 bases. V lost 0 bases, J lost 10 bases, and 15 bases lay in between. The germline V gene encodes CDR1 SGHDT and CDR2 YYEEEE. The CDR3 totals 14 residues. The DNA for the CDR3 is TGTGCCAGCAGCTTGGGGGGCTCCCCGGGGGCGCAGTATTTT. This codes for CASSLGGSPGAQYF.

V usage is TRBV11-2 and J usage is TRBJ1-6, with D perhaps matching TRBD1 (6 bases). V was shortened by 3 bases and J by 0 bases, with 9 bases between the two germline ends. The CDR3 contains 16 residues. The germline gives CDR1 SGHAT, CDR2 FQNNGV. The CDR3 loop reads CASSFRDTSYNSPLHF. The CDR3 nucleotides read TGTGCCAGCAGCTTCCGGGACACCTCCTATAATTCACCCCTCCACTTT.

CDR3 in DNA: TGTGCCAGCAGCCTGGGAGGGACAAATGAAAAACTGTTTTTT. Its translation is CASSLGGTNEKLFF. This chain links TRBV5-8 with TRBJ1-4, with TRBD1 as a possible D gene (6 bases). Per germline, CDR1 SGHTS and CDR2 YDEGEE. The CDR3 loop spans 14 amino acids. The V and J ends lost 4 bases and 5 bases respectively, with 12 bases between them.

V is TRBV19 and J is TRBJ2-4; D perhaps matches TRBD1 (5 bases). The CDR3 runs 14 residues. Germline CDR1 reads LNHDA; CDR2 reads SQIVND (reference sequence). V lost 9 bases and J 0 bases, leaving 12 bases between the germline ends. The DNA for the CDR3 is TGTGCCAGCCCAGGGAATAAAGCCAAAAACATTCAGTACTTC. Encoded protein: CASPGNKAKNIQYF.

This clone has only one observation. The rearrangement uses TRBV19 and TRBJ2-2, with 11 bases lining up with TRBD2. This CDR3 region has 19 residues. CDR1 is LNHDA and CDR2 is SQIVND in the germline V gene (reference sequence). The J segment lost 1 base and the V segment lost 5 bases, leaving 12 bases of the junction unmatched. The CDR3 reads CASSPLGSGGAQNTGELFF. The CDR3 coding sequence is TGTGCCAGTAGTCCATTAGGTAGCGGGGGGGCCCAGAACACCGGGGAGCTGTTTTTT.

The chain's CDR3 is CASSPDRDTGELFF. The CDR3 bases are TGTGCCAGTAGTCCCGACAGGGATACCGGGGAGCTGTTTTTT. The genes are TRBV19 and TRBJ2-2, with 7 positions matching TRBD1. The germline CDR1 and CDR2 sequences are LNHDA and SQIVND (reference sequence). The length of the CDR3 is 14 residues. V shed 5 bases and J 5 bases; nucleotides not matched to a gene: 5.

The chain employs TRBV29-1 and TRBJ2-2; possibly TRBD1 for D (6 bases). The V gene's germline CDR1 is SQVTM and CDR2 ANQGSEA. This CDR3 region has 13 residues. V dropped 6 bases and J dropped 4 bases, with 12 bases sitting between them. Here the CDR3 DNA reads TGCAGCGTCCGACAGGTGTTCACCGGGGAGCTGTTTTTT. As protein: CSVRQVFTGELFF.

This chain connects TRBV27 to TRBJ2-5, with D possibly TRBD2 on 6 matching bases. The CDR3 extends over 14 amino acids. The V gene's germline CDR1 is MNHEY and CDR2 SMNVEV (reference sequence). The V and J ends lost 6 bases and 2 bases respectively, with 13 bases between them. The CDR3 DNA is TGTGCCAGCAGCCAGAGCGGGTCACAAGAGACCCAGTACTTC. Protein: CASSQSGSQETQYF.

CDR3 residues: CASNPNHRGPAYGYTF. CDR3 DNA sequence: TGTGCCAGCAACCCAAATCACAGGGGGCCGGCGTATGGCTACACCTTC. V gene TRBV2 combines with J gene TRBJ1-2, with 9 nucleotides matching TRBD1. CDR3 length: 16 amino acids. The germline CDR1 and CDR2 sequences are SNHLY and FYNNEI. Unmatched junction bases numbered 14, after V lost 7 bases and J lost 5 bases.

CDR3 sequence reads: CASSTGPSGNTIYF. In DNA, the CDR3 is TGTGCCAGCTCGACAGGGCCCTCGGGAAACACCATATATTTT. This sequence joins TRBV6-5 and TRBJ1-3, with 7 bases aligning to TRBD1. The length of the CDR3 is 14 residues. V trimming: 8 bases; J trimming: 4 bases; junction bases outside the gene matches: 8. Germline V gene data show CDR1 as MNHEY and CDR2 as SVGAGI.

This sequence joins TRBV28 and TRBJ1-2; 12 bases line up with TRBD1. V lost 11 bases, J lost 8 bases, and 18 bases stayed unmatched. This CDR3 has 16 residues. Germline V gene lookup returns CDR1 MDHEN and CDR2 SYDVKM. Here the CDR3 reads CASFPAGTGGPGGYTF. The CDR3 DNA is TGTGCCTCCTTCCCCGCCGGGACAGGGGGCCCGGGGGGCTACACCTTC.

The gene calls are TRBV7-2 and TRBJ2-5; D gene uncertain. Trimming took off 5 bases at V and 5 bases at J, with 15 bases between the two ends. CDR3 length: 14 residues. Germline CDR1 reads SGHTA; CDR2 reads FQGNSA. The chain's CDR3 is CASSPRVLLETQYF. CDR3 DNA: TGTGCCAGCAGCCCTCGAGTCCTCCTGGAGACCCAGTACTTC.

The chain links TRBV28 to TRBJ2-1; D perhaps matches TRBD2 (5 bases). Germline values: CDR1 MDHEN, CDR2 SYDVKM. Trimming shortened V by 7 bases and J by 8 bases, and 18 bases separated the two germline ends. This CDR3 is 14 amino acids long. In DNA form, the CDR3 reads TGTGCCAGCAACCCGCCGGGAATTAGGGATGAGCAGTTCTTC. Translation: CASNPPGIRDEQFF.

The chain links TRBV5-1 to TRBJ2-5, with 7 bases fitting TRBD2. This CDR3 is built from 14 residues. CDR1 and CDR2 from the germline V gene are SGHRS and YFSETQ. V shed 0 bases, J shed 7 bases, and the junction held 6 bases outside the gene matches. In DNA form, the CDR3 reads TGCGCCAGCAGCTTGGTTGCGGGGGAAGGGACCCAGTACTTC. This encodes CASSLVAGEGTQYF. The full variable domain, rest sourced from reference TRBV5-1 and TRBJ2-5, is KAGVTQTPRYLIKTRGQQVTLSCSPISGHRSVSWYQQTPGQGLQFLFEYFSETQRNKGNFPGRFSGRQFSNSRSEMNVSTLELGDSALYLCASSLVAGEGTQYFGPGTRLLVL.

The V and J genes are TRBV7-3 and TRBJ2-2; unclear D gene. Between the trimmed V and J ends, which lost 2 bases and 2 bases, there was a span of 12 bases. The CDR3 sequence is 16 residues long. CDR1 and CDR2 (germline): SGHTA, FQGTGA. CDR3 in DNA: TGTGCCAGCAGCTTACGGCCCCGGGTTAACACCGGGGAGCTGTTTTTT. Its protein product is CASSLRPRVNTGELFF.

The V call is TRBV19, the J call TRBJ1-4; 7 bases agree with TRBD1. CDR1 and CDR2 from the germline V gene are LNHDA and SQIVND (reference sequence). The CDR3 sequence is 16 residues long. V gave up 7 bases and J gave up 8 bases; unmatched junction bases: 16. The CDR3 nucleotides are TGTGCCAGTAAGGATCGGGAGAGGGGGCCTTGGGAAAAACTGTTTTTT. This gives the protein CASKDRERGPWEKLFF.

This CDR3 reads CASSFPQGGSPLHF. The CDR3 bases are TGTGCCAGCAGCTTTCCCCAGGGAGGATCACCCCTCCACTTT. The chain uses TRBV5-5 and TRBJ1-6; a weak D match, TRBD1 (5 bases). Germline values: CDR1 SGHKS, CDR2 YYEKEE (reference sequence). V was pared by 2 bases and J by 10 bases, with 13 bases between. CDR3 length equals 14 residues.

This sequence joins TRBV6-5 and TRBJ2-7; D perhaps matches TRBD1 (5 bases). CDR1 and CDR2 (germline): MNHEY, SVGAGI. There are 11 residues in the CDR3. V was cut by 6 bases and J by 4 bases, with 7 bases left in between. The CDR3 is CASRQGYEQYF. The CDR3 DNA follows: TGTGCCAGCAGGCAGGGTTACGAGCAGTACTTC.

The V call is TRBV14, the J call TRBJ2-3, with a possible D match to TRBD2 (5 bases). V was clipped by 4 bases and J by 7 bases, with 12 bases between them. The CDR3 runs 13 residues. Germline V CDR1 and CDR2: SGHDN, FVKESK. The CDR3 spells CASSLADLNTQYF. DNA of the CDR3: TGTGCCAGCAGCCTCGCGGACTTAAATACGCAGTATTTT.

The V call is TRBV5-1, the J call TRBJ2-2; 9 nucleotides agree with TRBD1. Germline V gene lookup returns CDR1 SGHRS and CDR2 YFSETQ. The CDR3 sequence is 14 residues long. V lost 7 bases and J lost 1; bases outside the gene matches: 2. The CDR3 DNA sequence: TGCGCCAGCCAGGGACAGGGGAACACCGGGGAGCTGTTTTTT. It translates to CASQGQGNTGELFF.

This chain uses TRBV11-3 with TRBJ2-7; D unclear. The germline V gene has CDR1 SGHNT and CDR2 YENEEA. This CDR3 spans 15 amino acids. V was trimmed by 3 bases and J by 4 bases, leaving 16 bases between them. CDR3 amino acids: CASSFSTEKSYEQYF. The CDR3 nucleotides are TGTGCCAGCAGCTTCAGTACGGAGAAATCTTACGAGCAGTACTTC.

This clone was recorded at least ten times. Sequence at one end of the junction differs from germline and may be a read error. The rearrangement joins TRBV7-7 to TRBJ2-5, with D possibly being TRBD1 (6 bases). The CDR3 has 15 residues. Germline V gene lookup returns CDR1 SSHAT and CDR2 FNYEAQ (reference sequence). The CDR3 reads CASSQGRQLQETQYF. The CDR3 DNA sequence: TGTGCTAGCAGCCAGGGGCGGCAGCTTCAAGAGACCCAGTACTTC.

The gene calls are TRBV9 and TRBJ2-5, with TRBD2 matching over 10 bases. Losses at the gene ends were 1 base for V and 3 bases for J; bases not matched to a gene: 3. This CDR3 contains 15 residues. In germline, CDR1 is SGDLS, CDR2 YYNGEE. DNA of the CDR3: TGTGCCAGCAGCGTAAGTGGGACTAGCGAAGAGACCCAGTACTTC. This codes for CASSVSGTSEETQYF.

This chain joins TRBV19 and TRBJ2-2, with D tentatively TRBD2 (6 bases). The CDR3 runs to 16 residues. CDR1 LNHDA and CDR2 SQIVND come from the germline V gene (reference sequence). Trimming pared 3 bases from V and 5 bases from J, leaving 16 bases between. This CDR3 is CASSIRGSPQTGELFF. For the CDR3, the DNA is TGTGCCAGTAGTATCCGGGGGTCTCCACAGACCGGGGAGCTGTTTTTT.

The chain couples TRBV28 to TRBJ1-2; a weak D match, TRBD1 (6 bases). Germline CDR1 MDHEN, CDR2 SYDVKM. V was trimmed by 5 bases and J by 7 bases, leaving 26 bases between them. CDR3 length: 17 amino acids. The DNA for the CDR3 is TGTGCCAGCAGTGTGGTGGGGGGGGCCCCTTTTGACGGTGGCTACACCTTC. Protein sequence: CASSVVGGAPFDGGYTF.

The chain combines TRBV5-1 with TRBJ2-3, with 7 positions matching TRBD1. CDR3 length: 14 residues. Germline V gives CDR1 SGHRS, CDR2 YFSETQ. V shed 0 bases, J shed 10 bases, and the junction held 8 bases outside the gene matches. The CDR3 loop reads CASSLATGQVSQYF. DNA of the CDR3: TGCGCCAGCAGCTTGGCGACAGGGCAGGTTTCGCAGTATTTT.